Here is one TCR beta chain with its context. No antigen is known for it. Whoever was chosen for sequencing had shown CD8+CD57+ cell expansion by flow cytometry. Genomic DNA served as template for TCR beta VDJ and CDR3 profiling. Using its own MiXCR run on the reads, TCRdb lists one record per CDR3 protein. The sample lists some 160,000 distinct CDR3 sequences, 40% to 55% occurring once. These data originate in a study of CD8+CD57+ T cells in acquired aplastic anemia. Turning to the study itself: DNA recovered from sorted CD4+ and CD8+ cells had a mean of approximately 3 ug.

Overall study results and limits: Roughly 31 CD8+ CDR3 sequences occurred in both the patients and the controls. CD8+ Simpson's diversity showed no significant patient-control difference.

The V gene's germline CDR1 is DFQATT and CDR2 SNEGSKA (reference sequence). There are 16 residues in the CDR3. Trimming stripped 2 bases from V and 3 bases from J, with 20 bases between. The TCR originated in a human donor with aplastic anemia. The chain is built from TRBV20-1 and TRBJ2-7, with D possibly being TRBD2 (6 bases). Sequenced material: sorted CD4+, CD8+, or CD8+CD57+ T cells (not recorded which) from PBMCs. CDR3 nucleotide sequence: TGCAGTGCTAGATCGAGTGGGGGGACGGAGCTCTACGAGCAGTACTTC. Its translation: CSARSSGGTELYEQYF.